The table lists the clone carrying this T cell receptor beta chain with a few counts. CDR1 is SGDLS, CDR2 YYNGEE, per germline. V lost 4 bases and J 2 bases, leaving 25 bases between the germline ends. This CDR3 is built from 19 residues. These data belong to a study of blood T cells in healthy people across ages. A second PCR, run for roughly 7 to 11 cycles, used a sample-barcoded 5' primer plus a J-beta primer mix. Via MiXCR, TCRdb re-called the 5' RACE reads, giving one row per CDR3 protein. In the table there are 910,000 or so distinct CDR3 sequences, just over 50% of which are singletons. This sequence joins TRBV9 and TRBJ2-4; a possible D gene is TRBD1 (6 bases). The receptor was isolated from a woman between 55 and 75 years old in good health. The material sequenced was blood. The CDR3 loop reads CASSLLRPQGRVSKNIQYF. The DNA for the CDR3 is TGTGCCAGCAGCCTCCTCAGGCCTCAGGGGAGAGTATCCAAAAACATTCAGTACTTC.